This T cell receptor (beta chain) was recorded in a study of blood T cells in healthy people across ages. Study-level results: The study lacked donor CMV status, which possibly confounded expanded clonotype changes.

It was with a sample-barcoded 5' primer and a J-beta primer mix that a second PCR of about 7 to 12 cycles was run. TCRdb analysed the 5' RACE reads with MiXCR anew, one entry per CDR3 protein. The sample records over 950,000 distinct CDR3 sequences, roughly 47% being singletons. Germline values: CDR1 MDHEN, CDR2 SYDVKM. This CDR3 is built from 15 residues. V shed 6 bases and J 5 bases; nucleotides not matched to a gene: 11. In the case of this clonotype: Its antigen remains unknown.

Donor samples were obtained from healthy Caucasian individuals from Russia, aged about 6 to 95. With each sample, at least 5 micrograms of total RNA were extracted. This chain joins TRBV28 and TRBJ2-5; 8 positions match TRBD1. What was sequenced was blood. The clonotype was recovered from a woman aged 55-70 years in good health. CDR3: CASRSEAGGRETQYF. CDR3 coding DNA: TGTGCCAGCAGGTCTGAGGCAGGGGGCAGGGAGACCCAGTACTTC.